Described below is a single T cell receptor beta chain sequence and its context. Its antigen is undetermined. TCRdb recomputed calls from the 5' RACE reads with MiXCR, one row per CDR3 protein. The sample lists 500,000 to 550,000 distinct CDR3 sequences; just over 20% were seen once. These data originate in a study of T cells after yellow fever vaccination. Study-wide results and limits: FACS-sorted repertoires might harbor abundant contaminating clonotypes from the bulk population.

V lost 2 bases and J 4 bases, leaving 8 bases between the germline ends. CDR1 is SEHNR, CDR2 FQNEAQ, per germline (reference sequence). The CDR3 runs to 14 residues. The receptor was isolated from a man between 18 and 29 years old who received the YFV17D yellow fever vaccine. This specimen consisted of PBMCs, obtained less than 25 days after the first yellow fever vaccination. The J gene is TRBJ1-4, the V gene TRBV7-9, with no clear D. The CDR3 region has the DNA TGTGCCAGCAGCTTATCGCCCAATAATGAAAAACTGTTTTTT. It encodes CASSLSPNNEKLFF.